This T cell receptor (beta chain) was recovered during a study of blood T cell repertoires in COVID-19. This clone was picked up a small number of times. Authors' methods: It was from reference gene primer amplification that nucleated cell counts were estimated. Clones were read by immunoSEQ multiplex PCR, and TCRdb kept only the in-frame ones, dropping some. The DNA gave D and trimming, while V, J and clone size come from that table. This sample has about 410,000 clones, with around 89% found just once. The CDR3 spans 13 residues. The V and J ends lost 5 bases and 4 bases, in that order; junction bases with no gene match: 4. Germline assignment: CDR1 SEHNR and CDR2 FQNEAQ (reference sequence).

Sequencing was done on a sample of peripheral blood. The chain links TRBV7-9 to TRBJ2-7, with 8 nucleotides matching TRBD1. The sequence was obtained from a woman between 40 and 50 years old with COVID-19, enrolled during active disease. The CDR3: CASSGQGGYEQYF. The CDR3 nucleotides are TGTGCCAGCAGCGGACAGGGTGGATACGAGCAGTACTTC.